This T cell receptor beta chain emerged from a study of shared clonotypes between healthy human individuals. Study background: Contributing individuals were a couple of females and three males aged 18 to 49.

J was trimmed by 4 bases and V by 5 bases; bases with no gene match: 6. This CDR3 spans 15 amino acids. Germline CDR1 reads SGHAT; CDR2 reads FQNNGV. Concerning this clone itself: Its cognate antigen is unknown.

Findings of the study overall: All-four-donor shared clonotypes had higher generation probabilities than non-shared clonotypes did. Clonotype sharing among donors, it was expected, would be affected by sequencing depth. For sorted subsets, rarefaction showed incomplete sequencing despite large depth.

Data came from immunoSEQ multiplex PCR; TCRdb stores just in-frame clones and leaves some out. There are roughly 590,000 clones in the sample; around 95% occur only once, and roughly 0.1% lies in the top ten. Naivety among CD8 cells was defined by CD45RO negativity and positive CCR7 selection, thereby excluding terminally differentiated effector memory CD45RA+ cells. Sequences were obtained from naive CD8+ T cells sorted from blood. The TCR sequence derives from a woman aged 30 to 39 in good health. The chain links TRBV11-2 to TRBJ2-1; TRBD2 matches at 9 bases. CDR3 bases: TGTGCCAGCAGCCTTAGCGGGAGTTTTTACAATGAGCAGTTCTTC. Translation: CASSLSGSFYNEQFF.